The present entry profiles one T cell receptor (beta chain) with its context. This entry belongs to a study of blood T cell repertoires in COVID-19. Study context: The analysed material was cDNA or gDNA that came from T cells, B-cell-depleted T cells, or PBMCs.

The CDR3 loop spans 12 amino acids. CDR1 and CDR2 (germline): SNHLY, FYNNEI. Trimming took 11 bases from V and 9 from J; bases not matched to a gene: 10. Recovered status applied to Cohort 3 donors who had two consecutive negative PCRs. It also applied to those with clearance or with symptom resolution. As processed by the authors: By means of reference gene primer amplification, nucleated cell counts were estimated. The data were produced by immunoSEQ multiplex PCR, yet TCRdb's version contains in-frame clones alone and is incomplete. V and J calls and clone size come straight from that table; D and trimming were deduced from the DNA. The sample lists fewer than 400,000 clones, around nine tenths occurring once.

This chain links TRBV2 with TRBJ2-5; 9 nucleotides agree with TRBD1. The specimen was PBMCs or T cells enriched from blood (not recorded which). This clonotype was obtained from a woman aged 50 to 60 who had recovered from COVID-19. DNA of the CDR3: TGTGCCGGCTACAGGGGGCGAGGTCCCCAGTACTTC. Protein sequence: CAGYRGRGPQYF. Complete variable domain (other parts from reference TRBV2 and TRBJ2-5): EPEVTQTPSHQVTQMGQEVILRCVPISNHLYFYWYRQILGQKVEFLVSFYNNEISEKSEIFDDQFSVERPDGSNFTLKIRSTKLEDSAMYFCAGYRGRGPQYFGPGTRLLVL.